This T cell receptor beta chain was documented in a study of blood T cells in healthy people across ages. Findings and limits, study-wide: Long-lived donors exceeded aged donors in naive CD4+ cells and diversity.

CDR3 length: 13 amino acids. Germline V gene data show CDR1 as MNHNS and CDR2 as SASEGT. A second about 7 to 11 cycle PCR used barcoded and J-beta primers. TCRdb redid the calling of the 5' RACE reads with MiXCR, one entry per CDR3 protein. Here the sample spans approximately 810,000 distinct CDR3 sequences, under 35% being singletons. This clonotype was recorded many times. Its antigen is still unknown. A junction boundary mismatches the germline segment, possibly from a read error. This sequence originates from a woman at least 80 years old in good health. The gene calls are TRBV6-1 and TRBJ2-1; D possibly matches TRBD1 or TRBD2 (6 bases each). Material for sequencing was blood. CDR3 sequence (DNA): TGTGCCAGCAATGAAGGGGGGCGGAATGAGCAGTTCTTC. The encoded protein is CASNEGGRNEQFF.